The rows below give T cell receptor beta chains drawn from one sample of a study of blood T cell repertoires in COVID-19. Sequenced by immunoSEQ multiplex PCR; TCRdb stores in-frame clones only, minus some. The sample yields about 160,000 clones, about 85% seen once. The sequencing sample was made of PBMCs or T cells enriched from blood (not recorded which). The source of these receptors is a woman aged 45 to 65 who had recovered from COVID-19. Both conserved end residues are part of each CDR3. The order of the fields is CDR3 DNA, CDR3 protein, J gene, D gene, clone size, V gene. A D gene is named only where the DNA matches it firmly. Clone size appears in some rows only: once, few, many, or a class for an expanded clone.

CDR3 DNA: TGTGCCAGCAGCTTACAATACGGACAGGCCGAGGATGGCTACACCTTC; CDR3 protein: CASSLQYGQAEDGYTF; J gene: TRBJ1-2; D gene: TRBD1; clone size: -; V gene: TRBV7-8
CDR3 DNA: TGCGCCAGCAGCCAAGATGGGCCAGCAGCGGGGGATGAGCAGTTCTTC; CDR3 protein: CASSQDGPAAGDEQFF; J gene: TRBJ2-1; D gene: TRBD2; clone size: -; V gene: TRBV4-1
CDR3 DNA: TGTGCCAGCAGCCCCAGTACAACGGGAACTGAAGCTTTCTTT; CDR3 protein: CASSPSTTGTEAFF; J gene: TRBJ1-1; D gene: -; clone size: -; V gene: TRBV7-3
CDR3 DNA: TGTGCCAGCTCACCGATTCACTCTAGCACAGATACGCAGTATTTT; CDR3 protein: CASSPIHSSTDTQYF; J gene: TRBJ2-3; D gene: -; clone size: -; V gene: TRBV18
CDR3 DNA: TGTGCCAGCAGCCGACTAGCGGGAACCGGGGAGCTGTTTTTT; CDR3 protein: CASSRLAGTGELFF; J gene: TRBJ2-2; D gene: TRBD2; clone size: few; V gene: TRBV11-3
CDR3 DNA: TGTGCCAGCTCCAGGGACAGGGTAACTCGGGCCAAAAACATTCAGTACTTC; CDR3 protein: CASSRDRVTRAKNIQYF; J gene: TRBJ2-4; D gene: TRBD1; clone size: -; V gene: TRBV27
CDR3 DNA: TGTGCCAGCAGCTTAGGCGTCCGGCATTCGGTTGGAGGTCGGCTTGCCTACAATGAGCAGTTCTTC; CDR3 protein: CASSLGVRHSVGGRLAYNEQFF; J gene: TRBJ2-1; D gene: -; clone size: -; V gene: TRBV13
CDR3 DNA: TGTGCCAGCAGTTACTCCCCAGGGGAGGGAAACACCATATATTTT; CDR3 protein: CASSYSPGEGNTIYF; J gene: TRBJ1-3; D gene: -; clone size: -; V gene: TRBV6-5
CDR3 DNA: TGCACCAGCAGCCAAGAGGAGTCTTTTGTGGGAGCGAACACCGGGGAGCTGTTTTTT; CDR3 protein: CTSSQEESFVGANTGELFF; J gene: TRBJ2-2; D gene: -; clone size: -; V gene: TRBV1
CDR3 DNA: TGTGCCAGCAGCTTTTCAGGGGGGCTGAACACTGAAGCTTTCTTT; CDR3 protein: CASSFSGGLNTEAFF; J gene: TRBJ1-1; D gene: TRBD1; clone size: -; V gene: TRBV7-9
CDR3 DNA: TGTGCTAGTGGTGACCCCGTGTGGGGGGGCTACGAGCAGTACTTC; CDR3 protein: CASGDPVWGGYEQYF; J gene: TRBJ2-7; D gene: TRBD2; clone size: -; V gene: TRBV12-5
CDR3 DNA: TGTGCCATCAGTGAGGGTATTGGGGGAGGGGGTGAAGCTTTCTTT; CDR3 protein: CAISEGIGGGGEAFF; J gene: TRBJ1-1; D gene: -; clone size: -; V gene: TRBV10-3
CDR3 DNA: TGTGCCAGCAGCTTTACACAGGGGTCTTACGAGCAGTACTTC; CDR3 protein: CASSFTQGSYEQYF; J gene: TRBJ2-7; D gene: TRBD1; clone size: -; V gene: TRBV5-4
CDR3 DNA: TGTGCCACCAGTGATGGCCGGGAGAATAACTATGGCTACACCTTC; CDR3 protein: CATSDGRENNYGYTF; J gene: TRBJ1-2; D gene: -; clone size: few; V gene: TRBV24-1
CDR3 DNA: TGCAGCGTTCAGCGGGAGAGCGGTACGCAGTATTTT; CDR3 protein: CSVQRESGTQYF; J gene: TRBJ2-3; D gene: TRBD2; clone size: few; V gene: TRBV29-1
CDR3 DNA: TGTGCCAGTAGTGAAATCGGGGGGGACGAAAAACTGTTTTTT; CDR3 protein: CASSEIGGDEKLFF; J gene: TRBJ1-4; D gene: -; clone size: -; V gene: TRBV19
CDR3 DNA: TGCGCCAGCAGCCAAGGGCTAGCGGGAGTTGGCGGGGAGCTGTTTTTT; CDR3 protein: CASSQGLAGVGGELFF; J gene: TRBJ2-2; D gene: TRBD2; clone size: once; V gene: TRBV4-3
CDR3 DNA: TGTGCCAGCAGTACAAGCGCGGGGGCCCCGTATGAGCAGTTCTTC; CDR3 protein: CASSTSAGAPYEQFF; J gene: TRBJ2-1; D gene: -; clone size: -; V gene: TRBV6-2/TRBV6-3
CDR3 DNA: TGTGCCAGCTCACCGGCCCCCGGTTACGGGACAGGGCGTAAGGAGCAGTACTTC; CDR3 protein: CASSPAPGYGTGRKEQYF; J gene: TRBJ2-7; D gene: TRBD1; clone size: many; V gene: TRBV18
CDR3 DNA: TGTGCCAGCAGCTTAGAGGGGTTCTATGGCTACACCTTC; CDR3 protein: CASSLEGFYGYTF; J gene: TRBJ1-2; D gene: -; clone size: -; V gene: TRBV11-1
CDR3 DNA: TGCGCCAGCAGCCCCCGTGACAGTCAAGATTCACCCCTCCACTTT; CDR3 protein: CASSPRDSQDSPLHF; J gene: TRBJ1-6; D gene: -; clone size: -; V gene: TRBV5-1
CDR3 DNA: TGTGCCAGCAGCGTAGGACAGGGTAGGACAGATACGCAGTATTTT; CDR3 protein: CASSVGQGRTDTQYF; J gene: TRBJ2-3; D gene: TRBD1; clone size: -; V gene: TRBV9
CDR3 DNA: TGTGCCAGCAGCTTGGTTGGGAGGAATGAGCAGTTCTTC; CDR3 protein: CASSLVGRNEQFF; J gene: TRBJ2-1; D gene: -; clone size: -; V gene: TRBV5-4
CDR3 DNA: TGTGCCAGCAGCCCAACCGACTGTAACAATGAGCAGTTCTTC; CDR3 protein: CASSPTDCNNEQFF; J gene: TRBJ2-1; D gene: -; clone size: -; V gene: TRBV3-1/TRBV3-2
CDR3 DNA: TGTGCCAGCAGCTCTAGCGGGGGGGACTACGAGCAGTACTTC; CDR3 protein: CASSSSGGDYEQYF; J gene: TRBJ2-7; D gene: TRBD2; clone size: -; V gene: TRBV7-9
CDR3 DNA: TGTGCCAGCAGCTTACAGCGGGAGTTTGAGCAGTTCTTC; CDR3 protein: CASSLQREFEQFF; J gene: TRBJ2-1; D gene: TRBD2; clone size: -; V gene: TRBV7-4
CDR3 DNA: TGTGCCAGCAGGGCCGACAGGGCGTTCTTT; CDR3 protein: CASRADRAFF; J gene: TRBJ1-1; D gene: TRBD1; clone size: -; V gene: TRBV12-3/TRBV12-4
CDR3 DNA: TGTGCCAGCTCACCACCACCTAGGACAGGGCAGACCCAGTACTTC; CDR3 protein: CASSPPPRTGQTQYF; J gene: TRBJ2-5; D gene: TRBD1; clone size: once; V gene: TRBV18
CDR3 DNA: TGTGCCAGCAGCCAGCGGAGCACAGATACGCAGTATTTT; CDR3 protein: CASSQRSTDTQYF; J gene: TRBJ2-3; D gene: -; clone size: -; V gene: TRBV3-1/TRBV3-2
CDR3 DNA: TGTGCCAGCAGTCGAGGGTTACAGGGGAATTCACCCCTCCACTTT; CDR3 protein: CASSRGLQGNSPLHF; J gene: TRBJ1-6; D gene: TRBD1; clone size: -; V gene: TRBV6-5
CDR3 DNA: TGTGCCAGCAGCTCGAGAGGTGGCACAGATACGCAGTATTTT; CDR3 protein: CASSSRGGTDTQYF; J gene: TRBJ2-3; D gene: -; clone size: -; V gene: TRBV28
CDR3 DNA: TGTGCCAGCAGCGAGAAACTGAGGCTAGCGGGGCCGTCGTTAGAGGCCCAGTACTTC; CDR3 protein: CASSEKLRLAGPSLEAQYF; J gene: TRBJ2-5; D gene: TRBD2; clone size: -; V gene: TRBV5-4
CDR3 DNA: TGTGCCAGCAGCTTAGATATGTCAGGGTCTGAAGCTTTCTTT; CDR3 protein: CASSLDMSGSEAFF; J gene: TRBJ1-1; D gene: -; clone size: -; V gene: TRBV11-2
CDR3 DNA: TGTGCCAGCAGCCCCGGGACAGGGATGGGCTATGGCTACACCTTC; CDR3 protein: CASSPGTGMGYGYTF; J gene: TRBJ1-2; D gene: TRBD1; clone size: -; V gene: TRBV3-1/TRBV3-2
CDR3 DNA: TGTGCCAGCAGCCCGGGACAGCTTTACAATGAGCAGTTCTTC; CDR3 protein: CASSPGQLYNEQFF; J gene: TRBJ2-1; D gene: TRBD1; clone size: -; V gene: TRBV7-9
CDR3 DNA: TGCGCCAGCAGCCAAGTGATAGCTCGGGACGAGCAGTACTTC; CDR3 protein: CASSQVIARDEQYF; J gene: TRBJ2-7; D gene: -; clone size: -; V gene: TRBV4-1
CDR3 DNA: TGTGCCAGCAGCTTAGTAGCGGGGAGCTCCTACGAGCAGTACTTC; CDR3 protein: CASSLVAGSSYEQYF; J gene: TRBJ2-7; D gene: TRBD2; clone size: -; V gene: TRBV7-9
CDR3 DNA: TGTGCCAGCAGCCCCGGACTTTACAAAACCGATACGCAGTATTTT; CDR3 protein: CASSPGLYKTDTQYF; J gene: TRBJ2-3; D gene: -; clone size: -; V gene: TRBV11-2
CDR3 DNA: TGTGCCAGCAGCTTAGGCGGGGGACTCTACGAGCAGTACTTC; CDR3 protein: CASSLGGGLYEQYF; J gene: TRBJ2-7; D gene: TRBD2; clone size: once; V gene: TRBV7-2
CDR3 DNA: TGTGCCAGCAGCCCAAGCCCGTCCGGGACTCAGAACACCGGGGAGCTGTTTTTT; CDR3 protein: CASSPSPSGTQNTGELFF; J gene: TRBJ2-2; D gene: -; clone size: -; V gene: TRBV7-6
CDR3 DNA: TGTGCCAGCAGCGTAGCTCCGACTAGCGGCACAGATACGCAGTATTTT; CDR3 protein: CASSVAPTSGTDTQYF; J gene: TRBJ2-3; D gene: TRBD2; clone size: -; V gene: TRBV9
CDR3 DNA: TGCAGTGCTAGTGCCGGGACAGCCAACGAGCAGTACTTC; CDR3 protein: CSASAGTANEQYF; J gene: TRBJ2-7; D gene: TRBD1; clone size: -; V gene: TRBV20-1
CDR3 DNA: TGTGCCAGCTTCGAGACCGGGACAGGGGCCCATGGCTACACCTTC; CDR3 protein: CASFETGTGAHGYTF; J gene: TRBJ1-2; D gene: TRBD1; clone size: -; V gene: TRBV18
CDR3 DNA: TGTGCCACCAGCAGAGATCGAGGCAGGGGTTCCTACGAGCAGTACTTC; CDR3 protein: CATSRDRGRGSYEQYF; J gene: TRBJ2-7; D gene: -; clone size: once; V gene: TRBV15
CDR3 DNA: TGTGCCAGCAGTCCGGGACACAGGGGCCCCAATGGCTACACCTTC; CDR3 protein: CASSPGHRGPNGYTF; J gene: TRBJ1-2; D gene: TRBD1; clone size: -; V gene: TRBV28
CDR3 DNA: TGTGCCAGCAGCCAAAACCGGGGGAGGGATACGCAGTATTTT; CDR3 protein: CASSQNRGRDTQYF; J gene: TRBJ2-3; D gene: -; clone size: -; V gene: TRBV3-1/TRBV3-2
CDR3 DNA: TGCGCCAGCAGCCAAACGGGACAGGGGGTATCAGGCTACACCTTC; CDR3 protein: CASSQTGQGVSGYTF; J gene: TRBJ1-2; D gene: TRBD1; clone size: -; V gene: TRBV4-3
CDR3 DNA: TGTGCCAGCAGTTTTGAGTTCGGTTATGGCTACACCTTC; CDR3 protein: CASSFEFGYGYTF; J gene: TRBJ1-2; D gene: -; clone size: -; V gene: TRBV12-3/TRBV12-4
CDR3 DNA: TGCAGCGGGGCCATCTCCGGGACAAACAATGAAAAACTGTTTTTT; CDR3 protein: CSGAISGTNNEKLFF; J gene: TRBJ1-4; D gene: -; clone size: many; V gene: TRBV29-1
CDR3 DNA: TGTGCCAGCAGTTTCCGGCAGGGGCCAGATACGCAGTATTTT; CDR3 protein: CASSFRQGPDTQYF; J gene: TRBJ2-3; D gene: -; clone size: -; V gene: TRBV27